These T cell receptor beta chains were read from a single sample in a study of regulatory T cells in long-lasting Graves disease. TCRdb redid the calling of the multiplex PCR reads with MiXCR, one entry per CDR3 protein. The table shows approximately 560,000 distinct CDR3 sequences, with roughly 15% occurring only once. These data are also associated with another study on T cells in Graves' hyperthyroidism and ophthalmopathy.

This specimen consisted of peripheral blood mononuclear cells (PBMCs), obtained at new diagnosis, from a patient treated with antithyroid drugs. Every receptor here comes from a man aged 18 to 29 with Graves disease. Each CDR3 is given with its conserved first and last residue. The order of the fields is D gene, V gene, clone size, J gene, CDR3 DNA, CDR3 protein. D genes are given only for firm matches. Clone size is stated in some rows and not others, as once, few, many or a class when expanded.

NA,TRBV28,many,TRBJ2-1,TGTGCCAGCAGTTTACAGTCCAATGAGCAGTTCTTC,CASSLQSNEQFF
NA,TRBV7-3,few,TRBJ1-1,TGTGCCAGCAGCTCCTTCACTGCTTTCTTT,CASSSFTAFF
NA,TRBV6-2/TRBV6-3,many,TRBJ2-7,TGTGCCAGCAGTAGGAGGCAGGGCCAATCCTACGAGCAGTACTTC,CASSRRQGQSYEQYF
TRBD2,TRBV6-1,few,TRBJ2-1,TGTGCCAGCAACCGCATGGGCGGGAGGTTTGGCAATGAGCAGTTCTTC,CASNRMGGRFGNEQFF
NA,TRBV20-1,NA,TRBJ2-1,TGCAGTGCTAGAGCGCTCGCGCGGGGTGAGCAGTTCTTC,CSARALARGEQFF
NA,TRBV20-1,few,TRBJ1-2,TGCAGTGCTAGAGTGATGGGCTATGGCTACACCTTC,CSARVMGYGYTF
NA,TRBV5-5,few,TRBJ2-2,TGTGCCAGCAGCCCCGGTCGCTCCACGGCCGGGGAGCTGTTTTTT,CASSPGRSTAGELFF
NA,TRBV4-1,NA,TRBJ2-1,TGCGCCAGCAGCCAAGAAGTGGACGCGGGCTATGAGCAGTTCTTC,CASSQEVDAGYEQFF
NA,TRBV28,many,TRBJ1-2,TGTGCCAGCAGTGGATATGGCTACACCTTC,CASSGYGYTF
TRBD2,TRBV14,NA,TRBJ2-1,TGTGCCAGCAGCCAAGGACTAGCGGGAGTATGGCAGTTCTTC,CASSQGLAGVWQFF
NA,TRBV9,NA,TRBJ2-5,TGTGCCAGCAGCGTAGGCCCAAAAGAGACCCAGTACTTC,CASSVGPKETQYF
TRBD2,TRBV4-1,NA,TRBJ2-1,TGCGCCAGCAGCCAATGGACTAGCGCGAACAATGAGCAGTTCTTC,CASSQWTSANNEQFF
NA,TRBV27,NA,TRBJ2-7,TGTGCCAGCAGTTTAAAGGGGTCCGACGAGCAGTACTTC,CASSLKGSDEQYF
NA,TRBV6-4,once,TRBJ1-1,TGTGCCAGCCGGGAAGGGGTCGGGGACACTGAAGCTTTCTTT,CASREGVGDTEAFF
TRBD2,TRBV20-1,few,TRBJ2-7,TGCAGTGCCCGGCGAGCGGGAGGATTCTACGAGCAGTACTTC,CSARRAGGFYEQYF
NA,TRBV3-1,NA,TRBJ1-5,TGTGCCAGCAGCCAAGGGTGGGCTCGCAATCAGCCCCAGCATTTT,CASSQGWARNQPQHF
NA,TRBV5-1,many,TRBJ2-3,TGCGCCAGCAGCTTGAGGGGGACAACAGATACGCAGTATTTT,CASSLRGTTDTQYF
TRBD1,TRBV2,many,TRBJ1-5,TGTGCCAGCAGTGAAGCGCTCGGACAGGCTAATCAGCCCCAGCATTTT,CASSEALGQANQPQHF
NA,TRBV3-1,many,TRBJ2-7,TGTGCCAGCAGCCAAGATGGGCTACGAGGGCAGTACTTC,CASSQDGLRGQYF
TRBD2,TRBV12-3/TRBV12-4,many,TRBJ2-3,TGTGCCAGCAGTTTAGCTAGCGGGACTACAGATACGCAGTATTTT,CASSLASGTTDTQYF
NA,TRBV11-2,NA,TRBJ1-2,TGTGCCAGCAGCTTAGATCTGGCAACGGCTGGCTATGGCTACACCTTC,CASSLDLATAGYGYTF
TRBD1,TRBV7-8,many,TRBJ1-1,TGTGCCAGCAGCGCCGGGACAGGAGATTACACTGAAGCTTTCTTT,CASSAGTGDYTEAFF
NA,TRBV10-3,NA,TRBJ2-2,TGTGCCATCAGTGAGCCTTCCTCCAGTGAGAACACCGGGGAGCTGTTTTTT,CAISEPSSSENTGELFF
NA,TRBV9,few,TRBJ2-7,TGTGCCAGCAGCTTAAGAATTAGACTCCCCAGCTCCTACGAGCAGTACTTC,CASSLRIRLPSSYEQYF
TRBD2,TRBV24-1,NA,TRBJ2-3,TGTGCCACCAGTGAGTCTAGCGGGAACCCACACACAGATACGCAGTATTTT,CATSESSGNPHTDTQYF
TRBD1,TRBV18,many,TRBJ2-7,TGTGCCAGCTCACCAGTGACAGGGAGTAGTGCCTACGAGCAGTACTTC,CASSPVTGSSAYEQYF
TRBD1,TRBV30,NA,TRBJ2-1,TGTGCCGGGACAGGGGGCGGGTATGAGCAGTTCTTC,CAGTGGGYEQFF
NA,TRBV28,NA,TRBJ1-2,TGTGCCAGCAGTTTAGGGGGGTTGGCGTCCTATGGCTACACCTTC,CASSLGGLASYGYTF
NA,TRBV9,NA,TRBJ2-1,TGTGCCAGCAGCGGGGGACCACCCCTGGCCTACAATGAGCAGTTCTTC,CASSGGPPLAYNEQFF
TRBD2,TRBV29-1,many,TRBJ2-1,TGCAGCGTTGAACTTGGAGCGGGAGGGCCTGGCAATGAGCAGTTCTTC,CSVELGAGGPGNEQFF
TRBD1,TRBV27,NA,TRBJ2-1,TGTGCCAGCACCTTCAGGGGGTACTCCTACAATGAGCAGTTCTTC,CASTFRGYSYNEQFF
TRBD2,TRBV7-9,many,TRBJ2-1,TGTGCCAGCAGCTGGAGCGGGAGTTCCTACAATGAGCAGTTCTTC,CASSWSGSSYNEQFF
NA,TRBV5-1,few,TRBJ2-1,TGTGCCAGCAGCCCCCAGGGGGGAGGGCAGTTCTTC,CASSPQGGGQFF
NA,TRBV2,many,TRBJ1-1,TGTGCCAGCAGTGCACATGAAAACACTGAAGCTTTCTTT,CASSAHENTEAFF
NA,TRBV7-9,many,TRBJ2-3,TGTGCCAGCAGCCTACAGACCACAGATACGCAGTATTTT,CASSLQTTDTQYF
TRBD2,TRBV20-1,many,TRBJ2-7,TGCAGTGCTAGAGATTTAGCGGGCGCAAGCTACGAGCAGTACTTC,CSARDLAGASYEQYF
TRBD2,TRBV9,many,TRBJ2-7,TGTGCCAGCAGCCCCCAGGGACTAGCGGGTCGTCCCTACGAGCAGTACTTC,CASSPQGLAGRPYEQYF
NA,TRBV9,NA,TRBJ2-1,TGTGCCAGCGGACCGTCAGACAATGAGCAGTTCTTC,CASGPSDNEQFF
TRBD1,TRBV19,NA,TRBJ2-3,TGTGCCAGTTATGACCCAGGGGGCGCCCCAGATACGCAGTATTTT,CASYDPGGAPDTQYF
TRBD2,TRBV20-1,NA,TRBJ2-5,TGCAGTGCTAGAGATCGGAGCGGGAGGGCTGACGAGACCCAGTACTTC,CSARDRSGRADETQYF
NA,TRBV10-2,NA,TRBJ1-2,TGCGCCAGCAGTGAGTCTCAGGGCGGCTATGGCTACACCTTC,CASSESQGGYGYTF
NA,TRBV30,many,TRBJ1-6,TGTGCCTGGAGTGTCTACGGAGATTCACCCCTCCACTTT,CAWSVYGDSPLHF
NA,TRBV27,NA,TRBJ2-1,TGTGCCAGCAGTGGGGGAAACTACAATGAGCAGTTCTTC,CASSGGNYNEQFF
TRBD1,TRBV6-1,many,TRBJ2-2,TGTGCCAGCAGACAGGGGCAGAACACCGGGGAGCTGTTTTTT,CASRQGQNTGELFF
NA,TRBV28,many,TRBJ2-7,TGTGCCAGCAGCCCCATGGTTGTCAGACACAACTACGAGCAGTACTTC,CASSPMVVRHNYEQYF
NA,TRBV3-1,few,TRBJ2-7,TGCGCCAGCAGCCAAGCCTCAGGGACGGACGAGCAGTACTTC,CASSQASGTDEQYF
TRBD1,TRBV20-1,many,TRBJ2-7,TGCAGTGCTAGAGATTTCCAGGGGGCGCGGTACGAGCAGTACTTC,CSARDFQGARYEQYF
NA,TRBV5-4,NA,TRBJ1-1,TGTGCCAGCAGCTTGGCCGGGGCCAGGGGCCCTGTGAACACTGAAGCTTTCTTT,CASSLAGARGPVNTEAFF
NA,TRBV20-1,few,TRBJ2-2,TGCAGTGCAAGGACTGTAGCCGGGGAGCTGTTTTTT,CSARTVAGELFF
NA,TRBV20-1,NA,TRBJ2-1,TGCAGTGCTAGAGGGAGCGGGCGTACAAGCTACAATGAGCAGTTCTTC,CSARGSGRTSYNEQFF
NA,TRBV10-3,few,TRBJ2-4,TGTGCCACGAGGAATACGGGAGTCAACATTCAGTACTTC,CATRNTGVNIQYF